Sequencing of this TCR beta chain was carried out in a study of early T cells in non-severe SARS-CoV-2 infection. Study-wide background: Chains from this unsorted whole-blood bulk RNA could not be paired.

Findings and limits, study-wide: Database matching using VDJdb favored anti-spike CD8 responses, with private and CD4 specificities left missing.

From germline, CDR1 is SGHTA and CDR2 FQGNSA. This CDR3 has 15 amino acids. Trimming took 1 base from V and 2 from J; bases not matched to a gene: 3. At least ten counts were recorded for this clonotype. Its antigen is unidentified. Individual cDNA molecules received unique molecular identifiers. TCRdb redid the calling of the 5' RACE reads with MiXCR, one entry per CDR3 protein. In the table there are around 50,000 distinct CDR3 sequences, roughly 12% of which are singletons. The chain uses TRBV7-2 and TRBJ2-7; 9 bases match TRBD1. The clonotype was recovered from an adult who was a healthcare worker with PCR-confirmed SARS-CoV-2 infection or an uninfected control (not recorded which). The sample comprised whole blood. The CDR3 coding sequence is TGTGCCAGCAGCTTAGTTGACAGGGGGGCCTACGAGCAGTACTTC. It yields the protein CASSLVDRGAYEQYF.